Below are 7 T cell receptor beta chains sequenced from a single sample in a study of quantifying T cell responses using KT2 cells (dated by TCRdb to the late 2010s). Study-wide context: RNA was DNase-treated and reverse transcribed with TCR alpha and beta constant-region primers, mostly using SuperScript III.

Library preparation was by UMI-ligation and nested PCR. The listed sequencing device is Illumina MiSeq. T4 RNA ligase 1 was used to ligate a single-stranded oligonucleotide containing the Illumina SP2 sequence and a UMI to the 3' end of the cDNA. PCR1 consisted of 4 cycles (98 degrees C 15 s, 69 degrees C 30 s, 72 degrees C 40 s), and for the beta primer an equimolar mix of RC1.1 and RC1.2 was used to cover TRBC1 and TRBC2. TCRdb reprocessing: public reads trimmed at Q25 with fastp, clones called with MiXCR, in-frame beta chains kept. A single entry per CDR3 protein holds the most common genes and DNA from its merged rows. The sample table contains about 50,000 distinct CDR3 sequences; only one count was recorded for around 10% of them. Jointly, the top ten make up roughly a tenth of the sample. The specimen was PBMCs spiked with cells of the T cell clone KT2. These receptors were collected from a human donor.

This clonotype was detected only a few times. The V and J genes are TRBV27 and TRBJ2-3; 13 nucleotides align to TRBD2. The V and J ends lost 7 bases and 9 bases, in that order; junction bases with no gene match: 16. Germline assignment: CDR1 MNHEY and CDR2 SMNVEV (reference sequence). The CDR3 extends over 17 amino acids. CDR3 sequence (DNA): TGTGCCAGCAATTACATTGATGGGACTAGCGGGAAGAAGACGCAGTATTTT. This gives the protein CASNYIDGTSGKKTQYF.

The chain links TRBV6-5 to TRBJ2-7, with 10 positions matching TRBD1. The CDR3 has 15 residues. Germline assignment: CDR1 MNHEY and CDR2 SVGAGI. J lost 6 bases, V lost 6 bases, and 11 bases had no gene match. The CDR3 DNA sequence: TGTGCCAGCAGAAATACCGGGACAGGGGCGTCCGAGCAGTACTTC. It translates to CASRNTGTGASEQYF.

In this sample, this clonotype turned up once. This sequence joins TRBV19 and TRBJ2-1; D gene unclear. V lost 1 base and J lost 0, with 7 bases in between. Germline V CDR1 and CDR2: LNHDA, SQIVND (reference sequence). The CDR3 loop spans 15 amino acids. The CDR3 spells CASSIGSSSYNEQFF. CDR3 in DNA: TGTGCCAGTAGTATAGGTTCGAGCTCCTACAATGAGCAGTTCTTC. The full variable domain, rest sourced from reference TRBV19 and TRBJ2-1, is DGGITQSPKYLFRKEGQNVTLSCEQNLNHDAMYWYRQDPGQGLRLIYYSQIVNDFQKGDIAEGYSVSREKKESFPLTVTSAQKNPTAFYLCASSIGSSSYNEQFFGPGTRLTVL.

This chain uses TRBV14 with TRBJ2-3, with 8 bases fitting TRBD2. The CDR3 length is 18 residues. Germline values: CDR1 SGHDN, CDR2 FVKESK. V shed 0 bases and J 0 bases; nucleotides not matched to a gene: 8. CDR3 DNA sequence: TGTGCCAGCAGCCAAGATTTTGCTAGCGGGTCTAGCACAGATACGCAGTATTTT. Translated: CASSQDFASGSSTDTQYF.

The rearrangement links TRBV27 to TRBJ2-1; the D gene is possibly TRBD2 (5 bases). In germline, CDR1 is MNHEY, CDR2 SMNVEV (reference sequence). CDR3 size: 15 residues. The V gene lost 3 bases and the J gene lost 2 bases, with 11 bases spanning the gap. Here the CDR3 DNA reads TGTGCCAGCAGTTTGGGAGACTTGCCCTACAATGAGCAGTTCTTC. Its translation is CASSLGDLPYNEQFF.

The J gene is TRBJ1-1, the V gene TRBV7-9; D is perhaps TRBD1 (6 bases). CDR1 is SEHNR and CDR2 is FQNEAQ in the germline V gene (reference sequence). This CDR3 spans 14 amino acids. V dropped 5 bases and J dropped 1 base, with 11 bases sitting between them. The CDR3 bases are TGTGCCAGCAGCGTTCAGACAGGGAACACTGAAGCTTTCTTT. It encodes CASSVQTGNTEAFF.

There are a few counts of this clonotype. The CDR3 region is CAWGVGGRAFF. CDR3 DNA sequence: TGTGCCTGGGGGGTGGGGGGAAGAGCTTTCTTT. The chain links TRBV30 to TRBJ1-1, with D possibly being TRBD1 (5 bases). Germline assignment: CDR1 GTSNPN and CDR2 SVGIG (reference sequence). This CDR3 has 11 amino acids. Trimming left V 5 bases short and J 10 bases short, with 14 bases between.